What follows are 15 T cell receptor beta chains derived from one specimen sequenced in a study of blood T cell repertoires in COVID-19. Sequencing used immunoSEQ multiplex PCR; TCRdb keeps in-frame clones, though not all of them. Altogether roughly 100,000 clones are present, about 75% being singletons, with the ten largest covering roughly 10%. Sequenced input: peripheral blood. The receptors stem from a woman older than 75 with acute or convalescent COVID-19.

J is TRBJ2-1 and V is TRBV11-3, with D possibly being TRBD1 or TRBD2 (5 bases each). The germline V gene encodes CDR1 SGHNT and CDR2 YENEEA. This CDR3 contains 15 residues. V lost 5 bases to trimming and J lost 3 bases, with 14 bases between them. Written as DNA, the CDR3 is TGTGCCAGCAGCCTAGCAACAGGTAGCTACAATGAGCAGTTCTTC. It yields the protein CASSLATGSYNEQFF.

Only one count was recorded for this clone. The rearrangement joins TRBV7-2 to TRBJ1-1; D is uncertain. V shed 5 bases and J shed 4 bases, with 14 bases lying between them. Germline CDR1 is SGHTA and CDR2 is FQGNSA. The CDR3 covers 14 residues. Written as DNA, the CDR3 is TGTGCCAGCAGCCCACATGTATCCCCCACTGAAGCTTTCTTT. The encoded protein is CASSPHVSPTEAFF.

The chain employs TRBV19 and TRBJ2-1, with 8 nucleotides matching TRBD2. This CDR3 spans 14 amino acids. CDR1 is LNHDA, CDR2 SQIVND, per germline (reference sequence). V shed 2 bases and J 9 bases; nucleotides not matched to a gene: 6. Here the CDR3 DNA reads TGTGCCAGTAGTATACGTCGGGGGGGAGGTGAGCAGTTCTTC. Amino acids: CASSIRRGGGEQFF. Full variable domain (rest looked up from reference TRBV19 and TRBJ2-1): DGGITQSPKYLFRKEGQNVTLSCEQNLNHDAMYWYRQDPGQGLRLIYYSQIVNDFQKGDIAEGYSVSREKKESFPLTVTSAQKNPTAFYLCASSIRRGGGEQFFGPGTRLTVL.

V and J are TRBV6-5 and TRBJ2-1; the D gene is possibly TRBD1 (6 bases). There are 15 residues in the CDR3. The V end lost 0 bases, the J end lost 4 bases, and 10 bases lay between the germline ends. CDR1 MNHEY and CDR2 SVGAGI come from the germline V gene. CDR3 in amino acids: CASSYSSRGYNEQFF. In DNA form, the CDR3 reads TGTGCCAGCAGTTACTCGTCCAGGGGTTACAATGAGCAGTTCTTC.

V is TRBV15 and J is TRBJ2-7; 9 positions match TRBD1. The CDR3 runs to 18 residues. With V trimmed by 2 bases and J by 4 bases, 15 bases remained unmatched. The V gene's germline CDR1 is LNHNV and CDR2 YYDKDF (reference sequence). CDR3 nucleotide sequence: TGTGCCACCAGCAGATCCCAGCAAATGGACAGGGGTGAATACGAGCAGTACTTC. It codes for CATSRSQQMDRGEYEQYF.

This clone was picked up one time. The chain joins TRBV6-2 or TRBV6-3 to TRBJ2-7, with a possible D match to TRBD1 (5 bases). Trimming removed 3 bases at V and 4 bases at J, with 16 bases between. CDR1 and CDR2 from the germline V gene are MNHEY and SVGEGT. This CDR3 has 15 residues. The CDR3 loop is CASSYAGPRYYEQYF. The CDR3 nucleotides are TGTGCCAGCAGTTATGCAGGGCCCAGATATTACGAGCAGTACTTC.

The chain couples TRBV11-3 to TRBJ2-2, with TRBD2 matching 8 bases. Looked up from germline, CDR1 is SGHNT and CDR2 is YENEEA. Trimming removed 5 bases from V and 6 bases from J; junction bases left unmatched: 8. The length of the CDR3 is 15 residues. CDR3: CASSLRAGVAGELFF. DNA for the CDR3: TGTGCCAGCAGCCTCCGAGCGGGAGTAGCCGGGGAGCTGTTTTTT.

The CDR3 is CASSAYRDRGRAGELFF. The CDR3 DNA sequence: TGTGCCAGCAGCGCATATCGGGACAGGGGGCGGGCCGGGGAGCTGTTTTTT. The chain carries TRBV7-8 and TRBJ2-2; 12 bases match TRBD1. The V gene end was trimmed by 5 bases and the J gene end by 6 bases; junction bases not matched to a gene: 10. CDR1 is SGHVS, CDR2 FQNEAQ, per germline. The CDR3 contains 17 residues.

The rearrangement joins TRBV7-3 to TRBJ2-7, with 9 bases matching TRBD2. The CDR3 loop spans 15 amino acids. Germline-derived CDR1 and CDR2 are SGHTA and FQGTGA. V shed 5 bases and J 4 bases; nucleotides not matched to a gene: 9. This CDR3 is CASSRPSGKGYEQYF. DNA for the CDR3: TGTGCCAGCAGCCGGCCTAGCGGGAAAGGGTACGAGCAGTACTTC.

V is TRBV18 and J is TRBJ2-2; unclear D gene. V dropped 1 base and J dropped 1 base, with 7 bases sitting between them. This CDR3 is built from 15 residues. Germline V gene data show CDR1 as KGHSH and CDR2 as LQKENI. CDR3 region: CASSPRAENTGELFF. The CDR3 bases are TGTGCCAGCTCACCACGAGCCGAGAACACCGGGGAGCTGTTTTTT.

The chain couples TRBV11-2 to TRBJ2-7; 8 nucleotides line up with TRBD2. After removal of 1 base from V and 4 bases from J, the junction contained 9 bases not matched to a gene. Germline loops: CDR1 SGHAT, CDR2 FQNNGV. The CDR3 loop spans 16 amino acids. The CDR3 sequence: CASSLAAGAGGYEQYF. CDR3 bases: TGTGCCAGCAGCTTAGCGGCCGGGGCGGGAGGATACGAGCAGTACTTC.

This clone has just a few counts. The chain joins TRBV6-2 or TRBV6-3 to TRBJ1-2, with D maybe TRBD1 (5 bases). The V end was cut by 2 bases, the J end by 1 base, with 8 bases between. The CDR3 loop spans 14 amino acids. Germline CDR1 MNHEY, CDR2 SVGEGT. The chain's CDR3 is CASSYRGGNYGYTF. The DNA of the CDR3 is TGTGCCAGCAGTTACAGGGGTGGTAACTATGGCTACACCTTC.

This clone was observed a handful of times. The chain combines TRBV2 with TRBJ2-7, with 11 bases lining up with TRBD2. This CDR3 comprises 14 residues. Per the germline V gene, CDR1 is SNHLY and CDR2 is FYNNEI. Losses at the gene ends were 4 bases for V and 1 base for J; bases not matched to a gene: 0. CDR3 DNA sequence: TGTGCCAGCAGTGTAGCGGGAGGGTCCTACGAGCAGTACTTC. Its translation is CASSVAGGSYEQYF.

V usage is TRBV13 and J usage is TRBJ1-4; D is unresolved. V was clipped by 5 bases and J by 0 bases, with 7 bases between them. Germline CDR1 is PRHDT and CDR2 is FYEKMQ (reference sequence). CDR3 length: 14 residues. CDR3 sequence reads: CASSRTATNEKLFF. The CDR3 region has the DNA TGTGCCAGCAGCCGAACAGCAACTAATGAAAAACTGTTTTTT.

The CDR3 DNA follows: TGTGCCATCAGTCAAAACCGGGACAGGGAAGGCTACACCTTC. Its protein is CAISQNRDREGYTF. This chain joins TRBV10-3 and TRBJ1-2; 9 bases agree with TRBD1. The CDR3 contains 14 residues. The ends lost 5 bases at V and 8 bases at J; junction bases unmatched: 9. The germline V gene has CDR1 ENHRY and CDR2 SYGVKD.